This is a list of T cell receptor beta chains from one sample in a study of control samples from healthy donors and cancer patients. The assay was immunoSEQ multiplex PCR, and TCRdb's table has in-frame clones only and misses some. The sample carries 120,000 or so clones, about nine tenths recorded once. The specimen was blood. Every receptor here comes from a man between 18 and 29 years old in good health. Both conserved end residues are part of each CDR3. A D gene is named only where the DNA matches it firmly. Only some rows state a clone size, as once, few, many or a class for expanded clones.

CDR3aa: CASGTANQPQHF; CDR3nt: TGTGCCAGTGGGACAGCAAATCAGCCCCAGCATTTT; abundance: -; d_gene: TRBD1; j_gene: TRBJ1-5; v_gene: TRBV9
CDR3aa: CASSLGGEGYNEQFF; CDR3nt: TGCGCCAGCAGCTTGGGCGGGGAGGGCTACAATGAGCAGTTCTTC; abundance: -; d_gene: TRBD2; j_gene: TRBJ2-1; v_gene: TRBV5-1
CDR3aa: CASSPGGQPQHF; CDR3nt: TGTGCCAGCAGCCCCGGTGGTCAGCCCCAGCATTTT; abundance: once; d_gene: -; j_gene: TRBJ1-5; v_gene: TRBV7-8
CDR3aa: CASSVRGRGEKLFF; CDR3nt: TGTGCCAGCAGCGTACGAGGACGTGGTGAAAAACTGTTTTTT; abundance: -; d_gene: -; j_gene: TRBJ1-4; v_gene: TRBV9
CDR3aa: CASSFRARRDTEAFF; CDR3nt: TGTGCCAGCAGTTTCAGGGCCCGGAGGGACACTGAAGCTTTCTTT; abundance: once; d_gene: -; j_gene: TRBJ1-1; v_gene: TRBV27
CDR3aa: CASSFSYEQYF; CDR3nt: TGTGCCAGCAGTTTCTCCTACGAGCAGTACTTC; abundance: -; d_gene: -; j_gene: TRBJ2-7; v_gene: TRBV6-6
CDR3aa: CASSLGTSGVNEQFF; CDR3nt: TGTGCCAGCAGCCTCGGGACTAGCGGGGTAAATGAGCAGTTCTTC; abundance: -; d_gene: TRBD2; j_gene: TRBJ2-1; v_gene: TRBV7-2
CDR3aa: CASSQDWSGGANEQFF; CDR3nt: TGTGCCAGCAGCCAAGATTGGAGCGGGGGGGCAAATGAGCAGTTCTTC; abundance: -; d_gene: TRBD2; j_gene: TRBJ2-1; v_gene: TRBV3-1/TRBV3-2
CDR3aa: CASTVNREPTEAFF; CDR3nt: TGTGCCAGCACCGTAAACAGGGAACCCACTGAAGCTTTCTTT; abundance: -; d_gene: -; j_gene: TRBJ1-1; v_gene: TRBV7-2
CDR3aa: CASSLEGGINQPQHF; CDR3nt: TGTGCCAGCAGCTTAGAAGGGGGTATCAATCAGCCCCAGCATTTT; abundance: -; d_gene: -; j_gene: TRBJ1-5; v_gene: TRBV7-2
CDR3aa: CASSQDHRDYYGYTF; CDR3nt: TGTGCCAGCAGCCAAGATCATCGAGACTACTATGGCTACACCTTC; abundance: -; d_gene: -; j_gene: TRBJ1-2; v_gene: TRBV3-1/TRBV3-2
CDR3aa: CATSDPEGADTQYF; CDR3nt: TGTGCCACCAGTGACCCGGAGGGGGCAGATACGCAGTATTTT; abundance: -; d_gene: -; j_gene: TRBJ2-3; v_gene: TRBV24-1
CDR3aa: CASSELGQGNYGYTF; CDR3nt: TGTGCCAGCAGTGAATTAGGACAGGGAAACTATGGCTACACCTTC; abundance: -; d_gene: TRBD1; j_gene: TRBJ1-2; v_gene: TRBV25-1
CDR3aa: CASSFTGGREKLFF; CDR3nt: TGTGCCAGCAGTTTCACAGGGGGGAGGGAAAAACTGTTTTTT; abundance: -; d_gene: TRBD1; j_gene: TRBJ1-4; v_gene: TRBV28